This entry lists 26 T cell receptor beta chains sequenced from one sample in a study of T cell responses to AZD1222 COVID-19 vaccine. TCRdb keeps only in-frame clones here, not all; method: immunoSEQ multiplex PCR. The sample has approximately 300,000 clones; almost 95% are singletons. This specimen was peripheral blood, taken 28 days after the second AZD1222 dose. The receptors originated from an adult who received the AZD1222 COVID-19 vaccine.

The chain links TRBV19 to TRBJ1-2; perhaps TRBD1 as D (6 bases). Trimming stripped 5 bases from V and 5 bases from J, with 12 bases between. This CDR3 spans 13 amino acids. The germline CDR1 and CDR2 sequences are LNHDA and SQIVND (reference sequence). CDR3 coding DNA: TGTGCCAGTAGTCCCGGGGGGCGATATGGCTACACCTTC. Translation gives CASSPGGRYGYTF. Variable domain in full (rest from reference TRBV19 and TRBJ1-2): DGGITQSPKYLFRKEGQNVTLSCEQNLNHDAMYWYRQDPGQGLRLIYYSQIVNDFQKGDIAEGYSVSREKKESFPLTVTSAQKNPTAFYLCASSPGGRYGYTFGSGTRLTVV.

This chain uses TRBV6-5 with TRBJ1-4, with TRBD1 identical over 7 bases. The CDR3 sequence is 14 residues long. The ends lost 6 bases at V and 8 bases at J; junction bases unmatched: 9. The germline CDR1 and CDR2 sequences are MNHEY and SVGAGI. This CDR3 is CASRKQGLREKLFF. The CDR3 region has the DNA TGTGCCAGCAGAAAACAGGGGCTTCGGGAAAAACTGTTTTTT.

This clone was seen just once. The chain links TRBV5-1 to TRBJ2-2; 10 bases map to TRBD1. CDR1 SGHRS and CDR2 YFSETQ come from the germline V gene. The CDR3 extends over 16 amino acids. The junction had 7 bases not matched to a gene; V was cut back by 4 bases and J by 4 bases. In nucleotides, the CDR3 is TGCGCCAGCAGCCTCGGGACAGGGGACCCCACCGGGGAGCTGTTTTTT. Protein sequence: CASSLGTGDPTGELFF.

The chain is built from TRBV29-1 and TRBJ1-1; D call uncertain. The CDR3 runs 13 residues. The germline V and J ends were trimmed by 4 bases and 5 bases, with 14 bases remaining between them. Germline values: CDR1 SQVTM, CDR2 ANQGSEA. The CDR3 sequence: CSVANLLGTEAFF. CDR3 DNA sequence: TGCAGCGTTGCGAACCTACTCGGGACTGAAGCTTTCTTT.

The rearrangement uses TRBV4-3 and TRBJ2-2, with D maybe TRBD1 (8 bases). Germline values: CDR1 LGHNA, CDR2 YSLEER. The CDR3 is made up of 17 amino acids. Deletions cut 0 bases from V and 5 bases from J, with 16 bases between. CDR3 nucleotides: TGCGCCAGCAGCCAAGAGGGGGGGACAGGTCTTACCGGGGAGCTGTTTTTT. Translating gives CASSQEGGTGLTGELFF.

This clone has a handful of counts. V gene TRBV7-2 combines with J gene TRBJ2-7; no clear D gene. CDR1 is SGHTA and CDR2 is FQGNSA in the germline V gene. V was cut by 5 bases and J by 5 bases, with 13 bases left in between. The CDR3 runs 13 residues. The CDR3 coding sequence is TGTGCCAGCAGCATACCCGAAGGGAACGAGCAGTACTTC. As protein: CASSIPEGNEQYF.

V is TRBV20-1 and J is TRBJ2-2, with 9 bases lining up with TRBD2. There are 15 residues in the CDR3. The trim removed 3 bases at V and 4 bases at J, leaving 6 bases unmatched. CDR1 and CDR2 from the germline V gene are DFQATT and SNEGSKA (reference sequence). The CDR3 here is CSASLSSGVTGELFF. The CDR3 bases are TGCAGTGCTAGTCTGTCTAGCGGGGTCACCGGGGAGCTGTTTTTT.

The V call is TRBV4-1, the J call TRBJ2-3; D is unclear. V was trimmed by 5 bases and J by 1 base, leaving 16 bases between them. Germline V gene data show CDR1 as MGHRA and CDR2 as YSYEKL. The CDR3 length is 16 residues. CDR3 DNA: TGCGCCAGCAGCTCCCAATTCCCGACCCGCACAGATACGCAGTATTTT. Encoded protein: CASSSQFPTRTDTQYF.

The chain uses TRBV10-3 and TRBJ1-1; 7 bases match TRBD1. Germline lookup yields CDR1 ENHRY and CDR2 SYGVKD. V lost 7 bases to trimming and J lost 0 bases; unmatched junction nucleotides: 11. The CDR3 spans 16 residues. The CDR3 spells CAITSDRASMNTEAFF. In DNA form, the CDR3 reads TGTGCCATCACCTCAGACAGGGCCAGCATGAACACTGAAGCTTTCTTT.

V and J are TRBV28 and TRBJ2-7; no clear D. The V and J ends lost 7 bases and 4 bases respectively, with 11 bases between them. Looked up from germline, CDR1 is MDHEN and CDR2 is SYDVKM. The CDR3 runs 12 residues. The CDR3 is CASTKPKYEQYF. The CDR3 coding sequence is TGTGCCAGCACCAAACCCAAATACGAGCAGTACTTC.

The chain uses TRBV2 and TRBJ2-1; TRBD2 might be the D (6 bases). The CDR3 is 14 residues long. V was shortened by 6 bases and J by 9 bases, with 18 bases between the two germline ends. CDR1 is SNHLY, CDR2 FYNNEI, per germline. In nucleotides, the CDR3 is TGTGCCAGCAGGCGGAGGGGAGGTGCCACTGAGCAGTTCTTC. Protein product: CASRRRGGATEQFF.

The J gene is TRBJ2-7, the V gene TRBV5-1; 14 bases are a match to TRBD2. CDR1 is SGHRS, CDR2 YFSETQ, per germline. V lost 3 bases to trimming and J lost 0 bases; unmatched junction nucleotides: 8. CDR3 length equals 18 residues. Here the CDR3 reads CASSSSPTSGRASYEQYF. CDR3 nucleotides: TGCGCCAGCAGCTCCTCACCGACTAGCGGGAGGGCCTCCTACGAGCAGTACTTC.

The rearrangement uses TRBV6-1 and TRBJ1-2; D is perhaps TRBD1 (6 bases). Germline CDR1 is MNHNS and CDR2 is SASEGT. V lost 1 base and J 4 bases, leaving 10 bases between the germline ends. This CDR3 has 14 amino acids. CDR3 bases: TGTGCCAGCAGTGAAGTGTCCAGGGGCTATGGCTACACCTTC. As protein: CASSEVSRGYGYTF.

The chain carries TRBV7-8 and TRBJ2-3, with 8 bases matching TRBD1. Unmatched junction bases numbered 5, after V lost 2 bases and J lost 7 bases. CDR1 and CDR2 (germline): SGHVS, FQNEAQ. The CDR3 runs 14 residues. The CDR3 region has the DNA TGTGCCAGCAGCTTACGGACAGGGTTTAATACGCAGTATTTT. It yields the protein CASSLRTGFNTQYF.

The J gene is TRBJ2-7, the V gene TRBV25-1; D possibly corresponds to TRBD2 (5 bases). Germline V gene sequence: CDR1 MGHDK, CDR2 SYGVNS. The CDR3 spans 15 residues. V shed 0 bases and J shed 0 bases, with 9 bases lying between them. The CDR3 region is CASSEYPGSSYEQYF. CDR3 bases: TGTGCCAGCAGTGAATACCCGGGAAGCTCCTACGAGCAGTACTTC.

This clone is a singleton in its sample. The CDR3 bases are TGTGCCAGCTCACCCGACAGGGGGAACTACAATGAGCAGTTCTTC. Encoded protein: CASSPDRGNYNEQFF. This chain uses TRBV18 with TRBJ2-1; TRBD1 matches at 9 bases. This CDR3 comprises 15 residues. V shed 3 bases and J 3 bases; nucleotides not matched to a gene: 3. CDR1 is KGHSH, CDR2 LQKENI, per germline.

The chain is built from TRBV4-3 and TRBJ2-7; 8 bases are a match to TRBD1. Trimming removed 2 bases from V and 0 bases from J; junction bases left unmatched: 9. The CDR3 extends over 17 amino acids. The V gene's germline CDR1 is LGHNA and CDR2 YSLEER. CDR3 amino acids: CASSQRTGGVGSYEQYF. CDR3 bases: TGCGCCAGCAGCCAAAGAACAGGGGGAGTCGGCTCCTACGAGCAGTACTTC.

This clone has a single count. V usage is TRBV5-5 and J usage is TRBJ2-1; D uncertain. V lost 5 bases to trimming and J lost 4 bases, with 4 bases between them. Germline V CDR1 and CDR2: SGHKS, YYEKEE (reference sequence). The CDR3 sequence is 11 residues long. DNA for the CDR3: TGTGCCAGCAGGCTGTACAATGAGCAGTTCTTC. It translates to CASRLYNEQFF.

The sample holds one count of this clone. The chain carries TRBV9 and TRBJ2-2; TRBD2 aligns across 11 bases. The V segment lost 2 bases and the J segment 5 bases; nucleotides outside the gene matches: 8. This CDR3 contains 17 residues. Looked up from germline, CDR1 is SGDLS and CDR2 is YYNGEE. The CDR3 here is CASSVPLAGGWTGELFF. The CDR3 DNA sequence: TGTGCCAGCAGCGTGCCCCTAGCGGGAGGTTGGACCGGGGAGCTGTTTTTT.

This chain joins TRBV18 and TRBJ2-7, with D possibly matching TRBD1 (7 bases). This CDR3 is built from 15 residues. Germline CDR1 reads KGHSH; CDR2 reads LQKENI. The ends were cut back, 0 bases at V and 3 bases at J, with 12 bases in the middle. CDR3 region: CASSPPAGGLYEQYF. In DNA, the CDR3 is TGTGCCAGCTCACCACCGGCAGGGGGACTCTACGAGCAGTACTTC.

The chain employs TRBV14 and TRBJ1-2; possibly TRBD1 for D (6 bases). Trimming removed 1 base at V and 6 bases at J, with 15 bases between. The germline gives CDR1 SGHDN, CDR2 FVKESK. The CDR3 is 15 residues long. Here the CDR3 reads CASSQGARGLNGYTF. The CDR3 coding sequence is TGTGCCAGCAGCCAAGGGGCCAGGGGATTGAATGGCTACACCTTC. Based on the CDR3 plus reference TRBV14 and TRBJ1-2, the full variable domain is EAGVTQFPSHSVIEKGQTVTLRCDPISGHDNLYWYRRVMGKEIKFLLHFVKESKQDESGMPNNRFLAERTGGTYSTLKVQPAELEDSGVYFCASSQGARGLNGYTFGSGTRLTVV.

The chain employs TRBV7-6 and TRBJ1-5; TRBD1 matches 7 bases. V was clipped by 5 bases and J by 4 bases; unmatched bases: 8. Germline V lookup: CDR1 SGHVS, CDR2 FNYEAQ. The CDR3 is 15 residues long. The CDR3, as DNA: TGTGCCAGCAGCCAGTCGACAGGGCGAAATCAGCCCCAGCATTTT. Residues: CASSQSTGRNQPQHF. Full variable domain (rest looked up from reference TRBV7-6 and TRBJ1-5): GAGVSQSPRYKVTKRGQDVALRCDPISGHVSLYWYRQALGQGPEFLTYFNYEAQQDKSGLPNDRFSAERPEGSISTLTIQRTEQRDSAMYRCASSQSTGRNQPQHFGDGTRLSIL.

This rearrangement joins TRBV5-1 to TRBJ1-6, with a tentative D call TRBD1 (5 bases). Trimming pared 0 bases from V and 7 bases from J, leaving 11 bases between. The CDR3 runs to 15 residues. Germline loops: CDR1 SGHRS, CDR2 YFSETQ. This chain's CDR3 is CASSLDPGTNSPLHF. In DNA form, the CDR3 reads TGCGCCAGCAGCTTGGATCCAGGGACCAATTCACCCCTCCACTTT. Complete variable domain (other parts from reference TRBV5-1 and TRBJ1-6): KAGVTQTPRYLIKTRGQQVTLSCSPISGHRSVSWYQQTPGQGLQFLFEYFSETQRNKGNFPGRFSGRQFSNSRSEMNVSTLELGDSALYLCASSLDPGTNSPLHFGNGTRLTVT.

CDR3 bases: TGTGCCAGCAGTCTCGGGCGGTCCTCCTACGAGCAGTACTTC. Protein product: CASSLGRSSYEQYF. This sequence joins TRBV2 and TRBJ2-7, with no clear D. This CDR3 comprises 14 residues. CDR1 is SNHLY and CDR2 is FYNNEI in the germline V gene. The V end was cut by 5 bases, the J end by 0 bases, with 11 bases between.

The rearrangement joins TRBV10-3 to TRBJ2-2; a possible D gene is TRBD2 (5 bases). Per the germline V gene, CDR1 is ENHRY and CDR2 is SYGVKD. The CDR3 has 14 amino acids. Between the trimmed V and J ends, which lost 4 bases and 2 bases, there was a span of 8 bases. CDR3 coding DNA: TGTGCCATCAGTGGACGGGGTAACACCGGGGAGCTGTTTTTT. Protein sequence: CAISGRGNTGELFF.

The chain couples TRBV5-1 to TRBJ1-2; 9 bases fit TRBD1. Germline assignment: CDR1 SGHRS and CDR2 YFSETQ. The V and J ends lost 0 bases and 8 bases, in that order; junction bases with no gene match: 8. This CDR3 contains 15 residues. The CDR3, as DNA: TGCGCCAGCAGCTTGGGCCCCGACAGGGGGTTGGGCTACACCTTC. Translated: CASSLGPDRGLGYTF. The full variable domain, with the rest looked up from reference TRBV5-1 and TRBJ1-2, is KAGVTQTPRYLIKTRGQQVTLSCSPISGHRSVSWYQQTPGQGLQFLFEYFSETQRNKGNFPGRFSGRQFSNSRSEMNVSTLELGDSALYLCASSLGPDRGLGYTFGSGTRLTVV.